Below, 19 T cell receptor beta chains from the same sample are listed, as sequenced in a study of T-cell memory formation after mild COVID-19. TCRdb fed the 5' RACE reads into MiXCR, producing one record per CDR3 protein. Here the sample spans fewer than 350,000 distinct CDR3 sequences, about a sixth being singletons. The sample comprised PBMCs or a T cell subset sorted from them (not recorded which). The receptors shown here come from a man aged 18 to 30 who had mild COVID-19 (a few samples of this study predate the infection). Cell type and time point are not known.

This chain joins TRBV23-1 and TRBJ2-1; 7 bases map to TRBD1. TRBV23-1 is labeled an ORF, and its function is uncertain. After removal of 4 bases from V and 4 bases from J, the junction contained 16 bases not matched to a gene. The CDR3 covers 18 residues. The CDR3 region has the DNA TGCGCCAGCAGTCTGGACAGGTCCGGGAATTACGCATACAATGAGCAGTTCTTC. Protein product: CASSLDRSGNYAYNEQFF.

The V and J genes are TRBV14 and TRBJ2-7, with TRBD2 identical over 9 bases. V lost 4 bases to trimming and J lost 5 bases; unmatched junction nucleotides: 3. The germline CDR1 and CDR2 sequences are SGHDN and FVKESK. The CDR3 has 13 residues. CDR3 sequence reads: CASSRTSAHEQYF. The CDR3 DNA reads as TGTGCCAGCAGCCGGACTAGCGCCCACGAGCAGTACTTC.

This clonotype occurred many times. The chain employs TRBV12-3 or TRBV12-4 and TRBJ1-1, with D hard to call. The length of the CDR3 is 15 residues. V lost 5 bases and J 0 bases, leaving 13 bases between the germline ends. The CDR3 bases are TGTGCCAGCAGTAGTCAGGAGGGCATGAACACTGAAGCTTTCTTT. Translated: CASSSQEGMNTEAFF.

This clonotype was detected only a few times. The chain joins TRBV6-5 to TRBJ1-1; D is perhaps TRBD1 (5 bases). The ends were cut back, 4 bases at V and 5 bases at J, with 17 bases in the middle. Germline assignment: CDR1 MNHEY and CDR2 SVGAGI. This CDR3 spans 15 amino acids. The CDR3 DNA sequence: TGTGCCAGCAGTTTGGGACTGGCTAGGGTGACTGAAGCTTTCTTT. Translating it yields CASSLGLARVTEAFF.

The chain has TRBV29-1 and TRBJ2-5, with D perhaps matching TRBD1 or TRBD2 (7 bases each). The CDR3 is 13 amino acids. V was pared by 4 bases and J by 5 bases, with 14 bases between. Germline-derived CDR1 and CDR2 are SQVTM and ANQGSEA. CDR3 in amino acids: CSVGSGGGETQYF. CDR3 bases: TGCAGCGTTGGTTCAGGGGGAGGGGAGACCCAGTACTTC.

This clonotype was counted a few times. The rearrangement joins TRBV4-1 to TRBJ2-5, with D tentatively TRBD1 or TRBD2 (5 bases each). Per the germline V gene, CDR1 is MGHRA and CDR2 is YSYEKL. Trimming removed 4 bases from V and 5 bases from J, with 14 bases in between. The CDR3 length is 14 residues. The CDR3 here is CASSPGANRETQYF. CDR3 bases: TGCGCCAGCAGCCCCGGGGCTAATCGGGAGACCCAGTACTTC.

DNA for the CDR3: TGCAGTGCTAGAGATCCGGGGGGGCCGAGCACCGGGGAGCTGTTTTTT. It codes for CSARDPGGPSTGELFF. The V gene is TRBV20-1, the J gene TRBJ2-2, with 8 positions matching TRBD2. The V gene's germline CDR1 is DFQATT and CDR2 SNEGSKA (reference sequence). CDR3 length: 16 amino acids. The V and J ends lost 0 bases and 4 bases, in that order; junction bases with no gene match: 7.

The V and J genes are TRBV15 and TRBJ1-2; D possibly corresponds to TRBD1 (6 bases). The CDR3 is made up of 15 amino acids. The V gene's germline CDR1 is LNHNV and CDR2 YYDKDF (reference sequence). V was pared by 5 bases and J by 8 bases, with 21 bases between. The CDR3 DNA sequence: TGTGCCACCAGCGTCAGCCGGGACACCGGACGGGGCTACACCTTC. The encoded protein is CATSVSRDTGRGYTF.

V and J are TRBV10-2 and TRBJ2-5; 9 positions agree with TRBD2. The trim removed 3 bases at V and 1 base at J, leaving 6 bases unmatched. CDR1 is WSHSY, CDR2 SAAADI, per germline. This CDR3 contains 16 residues. CDR3 nucleotides: TGCGCCAGCAGTGATCTCGCGGGGGGGCCCCAAGAGACCCAGTACTTC. It translates to CASSDLAGGPQETQYF.

Only one count was recorded for this clonotype. This sequence joins TRBV12-3 or TRBV12-4 and TRBJ1-1; a possible D gene is TRBD1 (6 bases). The V end was cut by 5 bases, the J end by 5 bases, with 15 bases between. The CDR3 extends over 14 amino acids. The CDR3 DNA follows: TGTGCCAGCAGTCCACGGGGGGCTGTGACTGAAGCTTTCTTT. Amino acids: CASSPRGAVTEAFF.

This clonotype was seen only a few times. The J gene is TRBJ2-1, the V gene TRBV9; 9 bases fit TRBD1. Trimming took 4 bases from V and 8 from J; bases not matched to a gene: 7. The CDR3 length is 14 residues. CDR1 SGDLS and CDR2 YYNGEE come from the germline V gene. The CDR3 is CASSPGQGVDEQFF. The DNA for the CDR3 is TGTGCCAGCAGCCCGGGACAGGGAGTCGATGAGCAGTTCTTC. The full variable domain, in which reference TRBV9 and TRBJ2-1 provide the parts outside the CDR3, is DSGVTQTPKHLITATGQRVTLRCSPRSGDLSVYWYQQSLDQGLQFLIQYYNGEERAKGNILERFSAQQFPDLHSELNLSSLELGDSALYFCASSPGQGVDEQFFGPGTRLTVL.

The chain couples TRBV15 to TRBJ2-5; tentatively, D is TRBD2 (6 bases). Trimming stripped 1 base from V and 4 bases from J, with 10 bases between. This CDR3 contains 14 residues. Germline lookup yields CDR1 LNHNV and CDR2 YYDKDF (reference sequence). As DNA, the CDR3 is TGTGCCACCAGCAGAGTCCGGGGGAGAGAGACCCAGTACTTC. It codes for CATSRVRGRETQYF.

V gene TRBV5-1 combines with J gene TRBJ1-3; D is unclear. Deletions cut 4 bases from V and 3 bases from J, with 14 bases between. The CDR3 runs to 15 residues. Per the germline V gene, CDR1 is SGHRS and CDR2 is YFSETQ. CDR3 bases: TGCGCCAGCAGCCCGGTAACGGGAGGTGGAAACACCATATATTTT. Amino acid sequence: CASSPVTGGGNTIYF.

Concerning this clonotype: One end of the junction does not line up with germline, which may come from a read error. The rearrangement joins TRBV3-1 to TRBJ2-7; D is uncertain. The CDR3 length is 9 residues. The germline V gene encodes CDR1 LGHDT and CDR2 YNNKEL (reference sequence). DNA of the CDR3: TGTGCCAGCAGCCAGACCCTTGACTTC. Encoded protein: CASSQTLDF.

The chain carries TRBV18 and TRBJ2-3; D not resolved. The CDR3 totals 11 residues. V dropped 7 bases and J dropped 4 bases, with 6 bases sitting between them. The germline CDR1 and CDR2 sequences are KGHSH and LQKENI. Here the CDR3 DNA reads TGTGCCAGCTTACGCGCAGATACGCAGTATTTT. Its translation: CASLRADTQYF.

This clonotype was found a few times. CDR3 sequence reads: CASKNPTGTGDTGELFF. The CDR3 region has the DNA TGTGCCAGCAAGAATCCGACCGGGACAGGGGACACCGGGGAGCTGTTTTTT. V usage is TRBV12-3 or TRBV12-4 and J usage is TRBJ2-2; 10 bases fit TRBD1. With V trimmed by 7 bases and J by 3 bases, 11 bases remained unmatched. This CDR3 is built from 17 residues.

This clonotype came up a few times. The CDR3 coding sequence is TGTGCCAGCAGCGAGTATGGCTACACCTTC. It yields the protein CASSEYGYTF. This sequence joins TRBV7-9 and TRBJ1-2; D gene ambiguous. CDR3 length: 10 amino acids. Trimming shortened V by 5 bases and J by 5 bases, and 3 bases separated the two germline ends. CDR1 and CDR2 (germline): SEHNR, FQNEAQ (reference sequence).

This chain links TRBV5-1 with TRBJ2-3; D remains unclear. Germline CDR1 and CDR2: SGHRS and YFSETQ. Between the trimmed V and J ends, which lost 4 bases and 0 bases, there was a span of 12 bases. The CDR3 covers 15 residues. CDR3 protein: CASSQANPSTDTQYF. CDR3 DNA: TGCGCCAGCAGCCAAGCTAACCCTAGCACAGATACGCAGTATTTT.

In its sample, this clonotype was seen a few times. This chain connects TRBV15 to TRBJ1-5; the D is unclear. CDR1 is LNHNV, CDR2 YYDKDF, per germline (reference sequence). The CDR3 length is 17 residues. V was pared by 0 bases and J by 3 bases, with 15 bases between. DNA of the CDR3: TGTGCCACCAGCAGAGATGCTGCCAATGCCTACAATCAGCCCCAGCATTTT. This gives the protein CATSRDAANAYNQPQHF.